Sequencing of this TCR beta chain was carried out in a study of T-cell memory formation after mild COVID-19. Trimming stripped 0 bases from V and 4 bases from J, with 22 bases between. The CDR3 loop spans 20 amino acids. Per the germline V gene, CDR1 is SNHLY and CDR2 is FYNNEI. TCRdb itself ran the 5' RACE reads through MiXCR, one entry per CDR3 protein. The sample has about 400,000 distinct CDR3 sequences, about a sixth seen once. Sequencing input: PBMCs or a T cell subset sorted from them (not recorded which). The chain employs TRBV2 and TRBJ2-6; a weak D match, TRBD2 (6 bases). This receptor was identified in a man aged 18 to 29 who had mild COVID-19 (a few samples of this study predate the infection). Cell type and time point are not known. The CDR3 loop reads CASSEAFSHGEESGANVLTF. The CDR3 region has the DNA TGTGCCAGCAGTGAAGCCTTTTCCCACGGGGAGGAGTCGGGGGCCAACGTCCTGACTTTC.